Described below is a single TCR beta chain sequence and its context. Its binding antigen is unknown. Base qualities are not provided; no much larger clone lies one nucleotide away. Every donor was a healthy Caucasian. The sample comes from a study of identical twins (dated by TCRdb to 2016 to 2017). Regarding the study in general: TCR alpha and beta repertoires from monozygotic twins, unrelated adults of various ages and cord blood were deep-sequenced to test whether fetal clonotypes persist. Replicate twin experiments were performed at different times using different library preparation protocols to rule out contamination.

Preparation of the library involved 5' RACE. The sequencing machine was an Illumina HiSeq 2000. Template switching added a universal primer binding site, and the final cDNA carried a unique molecular identifier that allowed TCR cDNA molecules to be counted accurately. Specific primers in the conserved constant-segment region were used to synthesize first-strand cDNA for the TCR alpha and beta chains. To control for contamination, every cDNA library carried two barcodes: a SMART-Mk sample barcode plus Illumina barcodes. TruSeq adapter sequences and Illumina sample barcodes were added in two successive PCR steps. TCR alpha and beta cDNA libraries were sequenced on the Illumina HiSeq platform with custom primers. As for how the authors treated the data: MiGEC was used to process raw reads and extract unique molecular identifiers, and MiXCR was used to find CDR3 positions. Recombination models were inferred per individual with the repgenHMM and IGoR tools using an EM algorithm. The tcR package in R was used for shared clonotype analysis, with sharing normalized by the product of cloneset sizes. To study raw recombination free of thymic and clonal selection effects, out-of-frame nonproductive sequences were analyzed. TCRdb ran its own pipeline on the public reads, namely fastp trimming at Q25 and MiXCR clone calling, and kept in-frame beta chains. Here each entry gathers all rows of one CDR3 protein and keeps the most common genes and DNA. The V and J calls follow TCRdb's processing rather than the paper's. This sample has 1,800,000 or so distinct CDR3 sequences in its table, and under 35% of those were observed once. The ten largest clonotypes hold around 0.25% of the sample.

Summary of the overall study and its limitations: Invariant T cells such as MAIT and iNKT could partly confound zero-insertion analyses, though diverse VJ usage argued against this for most clonotypes. Abundant cord blood beta clonotypes had fewer insertions, young adult naive repertoires showed a similar but weaker trend, and memory repertoires showed no such trend. In monozygotic twins, out-of-frame TCR alpha sharing was systematically underestimated by recombination models, although the models agreed with sharing between unrelated individuals. Because the same donors could not be followed over many years, conclusions were based on cross-sectional statistical analysis. The excess sharing between twins in beta out-of-frame sequences was weaker because fewer shared sequences reduced the signal-to-noise ratio. Compared with coincidental sharing between unrelated individuals, out-of-frame TCR alpha sequences shared between twins showed an excess of sequences with low generation probability.

Taken from cysteine to phenylalanine, the CDR3 has 14 residues. The retained sequence is limited to the CDR3, 42 bases, with the frame set at the first base. Sequences DFQATT (CDR1) and SNEGSKA (CDR2) are obtained from the germline V gene (reference sequence). V gives up 5 bases and J gives up 2 bases, and the segment between their germline ends measures 15 bases. The sequencing sample was made of cord blood. In this chain, TRBV20-1 is recombined with TRBJ1-1, with the D gene too uncertain to name. The TCR sequence derives from a newborn girl in good health. The CDR3 protein: CSAPRRQANTEAFF. The DNA is as follows: TGCAGTGCTCCCCGAAGGCAGGCAAACACTGAAGCTTTCTTT.